This T cell receptor beta chain was sequenced for a study of cytotoxic CD8 clonotypes in ibrutinib-treated CLL. Study context: Samples yielded averages of 255,043 productive templates and 75,000 to 95,000 productive rearrangements. Overall study results and limits: Few clonotypes were public, and these shrank or held steady under treatment. Baseline clonality, above age-matched healthy donor levels, tracked circulating CD8+ T-cell counts.

With sequencing, the targeted depth ranged from 1 in 200,000 to 1 in 1 million T cells. This table comes from immunoSEQ multiplex PCR, and its TCRdb copy is limited to in-frame clones, with some not included. The table shows almost 250,000 clones, with under 80% occurring only once. Worth noting for this clone: No antigen is known for it.

The sequence derives from a human donor with chronic lymphocytic leukemia. The source material was PBMCs, sampled after 24 months of ibrutinib treatment.

As DNA, the CDR3 is TGTGCCATCAGTGGAACTAACACTGAAGCTTTCTTT. Its protein is CAISGTNTEAFF. The J gene is TRBJ1-1, the V gene TRBV10-3, with no clear D. CDR1 and CDR2 (germline): ENHRY, SYGVKD. V was pared by 4 bases and J by 2 bases, with 5 bases between. The length of the CDR3 is 12 residues.